The present T cell receptor (beta chain) was sequenced within a study of T cell responses to AZD1222 COVID-19 vaccine. Study outcomes and limitations: As reported, nearly half of all spike-specific TCRs target variant regions that are unmutated.

Comment on this clone: What it recognizes is unknown.

Using immunoSEQ multiplex PCR, the repertoire was profiled, and TCRdb retains in-frame clones only, with some absent. The sample consists of 75,000 to 95,000 clones, around 84% of them appearing once. Second-dose schedules of about 4 or about 12 weeks were combined. This CDR3 region has 15 residues. Germline lookup yields CDR1 MNHNS and CDR2 SASEGT. V lost 1 base and J lost 3, with 10 bases in between. The genes are TRBV6-1 and TRBJ2-1; D call uncertain. This TCR came from an adult who received the AZD1222 COVID-19 vaccine. The source was peripheral blood, collected 28 days after the second AZD1222 dose. The CDR3 sequence is CASSEVGRLYNEQFF. In nucleotides, the CDR3 is TGTGCCAGCAGTGAAGTTGGGCGCCTCTACAATGAGCAGTTCTTC.